These 27 T cell receptor beta chains share one sample of origin, sequenced in a study of blood T cell repertoires in COVID-19. The data were produced by immunoSEQ multiplex PCR, yet TCRdb's version contains in-frame clones alone and is incomplete. Of 65,000 or so clones in the sample, about nine tenths were seen once. The sample comprised peripheral blood. All receptors derive from a man aged 50-59 years with active COVID-19.

This rearrangement joins TRBV6-2 or TRBV6-3 to TRBJ2-7; 7 bases map to TRBD2. CDR3 length: 15 residues. Trimming cost V 0 bases and J 3 bases; bases outside gene matches: 5. Per germline, CDR1 MNHEY and CDR2 SVGEGT. This CDR3 is CASSYSDGTIYEQYF. CDR3 sequence (DNA): TGTGCCAGCAGTTACTCCGACGGGACTATCTACGAGCAGTACTTC.

This chain joins TRBV7-9 and TRBJ2-2; 8 bases agree with TRBD1. V was clipped by 10 bases and J by 3 bases; unmatched bases: 4. The CDR3 has 13 amino acids. Germline lookup yields CDR1 SEHNR and CDR2 FQNEAQ (reference sequence). The CDR3 reads CATGQEYTGELFF. CDR3 DNA: TGTGCCACGGGACAGGAGTACACCGGGGAGCTGTTTTTT.

The rearrangement joins TRBV27 to TRBJ1-2; 7 nucleotides match TRBD1. The germline CDR1 and CDR2 sequences are MNHEY and SMNVEV (reference sequence). V lost 6 bases to trimming and J lost 2 bases; unmatched junction nucleotides: 6. This CDR3 comprises 14 residues. The CDR3 DNA reads as TGTGCCAGCAGGGAGATACAGGGGAACTATGGCTACACCTTC. Its translation: CASREIQGNYGYTF.

The J gene is TRBJ2-5, the V gene TRBV28; 7 positions agree with TRBD1. The J segment lost 5 bases and the V segment lost 7 bases, leaving 4 bases of the junction unmatched. The CDR3 is 12 amino acids. Germline V gene data show CDR1 as MDHEN and CDR2 as SYDVKM. The CDR3 region has the DNA TGTGCCAGCACACAGGGGACGGAGACCCAGTACTTC. Protein product: CASTQGTETQYF.

This chain uses TRBV28 with TRBJ1-4; 7 bases map to TRBD1. This CDR3 is 16 amino acids long. Germline CDR1 reads MDHEN; CDR2 reads SYDVKM. The J segment lost 0 bases and the V segment lost 7 bases, leaving 8 bases of the junction unmatched. The CDR3 loop reads CASITTGDPTNEKLFF. The CDR3 nucleotides read TGTGCCAGCATTACAACAGGGGATCCAACTAATGAAAAACTGTTTTTT.

This clone was observed once. The rearrangement uses TRBV14 and TRBJ2-3; no clear D. With 1 base removed from V and 6 bases from J, the gap between germline ends came to 11 bases. Looked up from germline, CDR1 is SGHDN and CDR2 is FVKESK. The CDR3 is 14 amino acids. The CDR3 nucleotides read TGTGCCAGCAGCCAAGTAACTACATGGGATACGCAGTATTTT. This gives the protein CASSQVTTWDTQYF. Together with reference TRBV14 and TRBJ2-3, the CDR3 gives the full variable domain: EAGVTQFPSHSVIEKGQTVTLRCDPISGHDNLYWYRRVMGKEIKFLLHFVKESKQDESGMPNNRFLAERTGGTYSTLKVQPAELEDSGVYFCASSQVTTWDTQYFGPGTRLTVL.

As DNA, the CDR3 is TGCAGCGTTGAAGAGGTGTTAGGGCAGGGCTCAGATGGCTACACCTTC. This gives the protein CSVEEVLGQGSDGYTF. V and J are TRBV29-1 and TRBJ1-2; tentatively, D is TRBD1 (5 bases). The CDR3 extends over 16 amino acids. CDR1 is SQVTM, CDR2 ANQGSEA, per germline. Trimming left V 0 bases short and J 6 bases short, with 20 bases between.

In its sample, this clone was seen a few times. The V gene is TRBV25-1, the J gene TRBJ2-7, with D unclear. Germline assignment: CDR1 MGHDK and CDR2 SYGVNS. This CDR3 comprises 13 residues. Trimming shortened V by 3 bases and J by 9 bases, and 15 bases separated the two germline ends. The CDR3: CASSENVQVGQYF. CDR3 DNA: TGTGCCAGCAGTGAGAATGTCCAGGTTGGGCAGTACTTC.

This chain uses TRBV5-4 with TRBJ1-4; 11 bases are a match to TRBD1. Germline CDR1 is SGHNT and CDR2 is YYREEE (reference sequence). V was clipped by 4 bases and J by 8 bases; unmatched bases: 10. The CDR3 contains 16 residues. CDR3 protein: CASSGDGTGGQEKLFF. The CDR3 nucleotides are TGTGCCAGCAGCGGTGATGGGACAGGGGGACAGGAAAAACTGTTTTTT.

Only a few counts were recorded for this clone. This chain uses TRBV9 with TRBJ2-1; tentative D call: TRBD1 (6 bases). The CDR3 is made up of 13 amino acids. Germline CDR1 SGDLS, CDR2 YYNGEE. With 4 bases removed from V and 12 bases from J, the gap between germline ends came to 17 bases. CDR3 residues: CASSSPQGNWQFF. CDR3 sequence (DNA): TGTGCCAGCAGCTCCCCTCAGGGGAATTGGCAGTTCTTC.

This clone has a single count. V usage is TRBV7-3 and J usage is TRBJ2-2; TRBD1 agrees at 9 bases. Germline V gives CDR1 SGHTA, CDR2 FQGTGA. This CDR3 comprises 16 residues. The V segment lost 2 bases and the J segment 6 bases; nucleotides outside the gene matches: 7. CDR3 nucleotides: TGTGCCAGCAGCTTAGCCGGGACAGGGATAGCCGGGGAGCTGTTTTTT. Residues: CASSLAGTGIAGELFF.

The V gene is TRBV2, the J gene TRBJ1-2; possibly TRBD1 for D (5 bases). The germline CDR1 and CDR2 sequences are SNHLY and FYNNEI. CDR3 size: 16 residues. V lost 5 bases and J 1 base, leaving 17 bases between the germline ends. The CDR3, as DNA: TGTGCCAGCAGTAATATCCGAGGACATGATAACTATGGCTACACCTTC. This gives the protein CASSNIRGHDNYGYTF.

This clone was seen a single time. V gene TRBV7-8 combines with J gene TRBJ1-5; D possibly corresponds to TRBD1 (5 bases). Germline CDR1 is SGHVS and CDR2 is FQNEAQ. V was pared by 5 bases and J by 2 bases, with 13 bases between. There are 15 residues in the CDR3. CDR3 in DNA: TGTGCCAGCAGCCGTTCCAGGGTTGGCAATCAGCCCCAGCATTTT. This codes for CASSRSRVGNQPQHF.

V usage is TRBV15 and J usage is TRBJ1-3, with 7 bases fitting TRBD1. Germline CDR1 is LNHNV and CDR2 is YYDKDF (reference sequence). V lost 0 bases and J lost 2; bases outside the gene matches: 4. There are 16 residues in the CDR3. The CDR3 DNA reads as TGTGCCACCAGCAGAGAGGGCGACAGGGCTGGAAACACCATATATTTT. Its protein is CATSREGDRAGNTIYF. Full variable domain (missing parts from reference TRBV15 and TRBJ1-3): DAMVIQNPRYQVTQFGKPVTLSCSQTLNHNVMYWYQQKSSQAPKLLFHYYDKDFNNEADTPDNFQSRRPNTSFCFLDIRSPGLGDTAMYLCATSREGDRAGNTIYFGEGSWLTVV.

As concerns this clone: This CDR3 is also generated by other DNA sequences in the sample. V and J are TRBV19 and TRBJ2-2; TRBD1 might be the D (5 bases). The germline gives CDR1 LNHDA, CDR2 SQIVND (reference sequence). V lost 3 bases, J lost 1 base, and 6 bases lay in between. The CDR3 has 14 amino acids. This CDR3 is CASSIGQNTGELFF. Here the CDR3 DNA reads TGTGCCAGTAGTATCGGACAGAACACCGGGGAGCTGTTTTTT.

The chain recombines TRBV6-4 with TRBJ2-1; 15 bases match TRBD2. The germline V gene has CDR1 MRHNA and CDR2 SNTAGT. V lost 2 bases and J lost 8; bases outside the gene matches: 7. The CDR3 runs to 17 residues. CDR3 protein: CASSDGLAGGPVDEQFF. CDR3 coding DNA: TGTGCCAGCAGTGACGGACTAGCGGGAGGGCCTGTGGATGAGCAGTTCTTC.

V usage is TRBV7-2 and J usage is TRBJ2-5; D perhaps matches TRBD2 (6 bases). The CDR3 covers 13 residues. From germline, CDR1 is SGHTA and CDR2 FQGNSA. Trimming took 3 bases from V and 3 from J, leaving 8 bases between them. CDR3 in amino acids: CASSFQREETQYF. CDR3 sequence (DNA): TGTGCCAGCAGCTTCCAGCGGGAAGAGACCCAGTACTTC.

This sequence joins TRBV2 and TRBJ2-2, with D perhaps matching TRBD1 (6 bases). Deletions cut 7 bases from V and 5 bases from J, with 11 bases between. There are 13 residues in the CDR3. Germline V lookup: CDR1 SNHLY, CDR2 FYNNEI. The CDR3 DNA sequence: TGTGCCAGCACCGAGAGGGGGACCGGGGAGCTGTTTTTT. Protein: CASTERGTGELFF.

The rearrangement joins TRBV11-2 to TRBJ2-3; D perhaps matches TRBD2 (5 bases). V was shortened by 5 bases and J by 2 bases, with 14 bases between the two germline ends. The CDR3 has 15 residues. CDR1 is SGHAT, CDR2 FQNNGV, per germline. The CDR3 DNA sequence: TGTGCCAGCAGCCCGGGAAGAAGGTCCACAGATACGCAGTATTTT. The encoded protein is CASSPGRRSTDTQYF.

The V call is TRBV4-3, the J call TRBJ2-4, with D possibly matching TRBD1 (7 bases). Trimming left V 4 bases short and J 4 bases short, with 17 bases between. This CDR3 has 16 residues. CDR1 is LGHNA and CDR2 is YSLEER in the germline V gene. CDR3 bases: TGCGCCAGCAGCCCAGGGGGTGGAGGGTGGAAAAACATTCAGTACTTC. It encodes CASSPGGGGWKNIQYF.

The V and J genes are TRBV5-5 and TRBJ2-3, with D perhaps matching TRBD1 (5 bases). This CDR3 is built from 14 residues. Germline CDR1 SGHKS, CDR2 YYEKEE (reference sequence). V shed 1 base and J shed 1 base, with 7 bases lying between them. The CDR3: CASSLWGGTDTQYF. The CDR3, as DNA: TGTGCCAGCAGCTTGTGGGGCGGCACAGATACGCAGTATTTT.

The V and J genes are TRBV4-1 and TRBJ2-3, with unresolved D. Germline loops: CDR1 MGHRA, CDR2 YSYEKL. Trimming left V 1 base short and J 2 bases short, with 7 bases between. The CDR3 has 14 residues. In nucleotides, the CDR3 is TGCGCCAGCAGCCAAGCTACTAACACAGATACGCAGTATTTT. Translating it yields CASSQATNTDTQYF.

The genes are TRBV7-6 and TRBJ2-3; 12 bases line up with TRBD2. Trimming at V came to 4 bases and at J to 2 bases, leaving 7 bases not matched to a gene. The CDR3 spans 17 residues. Germline V CDR1 and CDR2: SGHVS, FNYEAQ. The CDR3 loop is CASSYLLAGGSTDTQYF. The CDR3, as DNA: TGTGCCAGCAGCTACTTACTAGCGGGAGGTTCCACAGATACGCAGTATTTT.

The chain links TRBV3-1 (or the pseudogene TRBV3-2) to TRBJ2-3, with 9 positions matching TRBD2. CDR1 and CDR2 (germline): LGHDT, YNNKEL (reference sequence). This CDR3 region has 13 residues. The V and J ends lost 4 bases and 6 bases, in that order; junction bases with no gene match: 2. The CDR3 sequence: CASSPGLADTQYF. The DNA of the CDR3 is TGTGCCAGCAGCCCTGGACTAGCGGATACGCAGTATTTT.

The chain is built from TRBV4-1 and TRBJ2-1, with D possibly being TRBD1 (5 bases). In germline, CDR1 is MGHRA, CDR2 YSYEKL. The CDR3 spans 14 residues. Deletions cut 2 bases from V and 2 bases from J, with 7 bases between. The CDR3 DNA sequence: TGCGCCAGCAGCCAAACAGGTACCTACAATGAGCAGTTCTTC. Amino acids: CASSQTGTYNEQFF.

The rearrangement links TRBV12-5 to TRBJ1-4; 7 positions agree with TRBD1. Trimming cost V 1 base and J 8 bases; bases outside gene matches: 4. Germline-derived CDR1 and CDR2 are LGHNT and FRNRAP. The CDR3 is 14 residues long. The CDR3 sequence is CASGLGQGDEKLFF. As DNA, the CDR3 is TGTGCTAGTGGTTTGGGACAGGGTGACGAAAAACTGTTTTTT.

This clone appeared a single time. V is TRBV5-1 and J is TRBJ1-1; D possibly corresponds to TRBD1 (6 bases). From germline, CDR1 is SGHRS and CDR2 YFSETQ. V was pared by 4 bases and J by 1 base, with 8 bases between. This CDR3 is built from 13 residues. The CDR3 protein is CASSMTGNTEAFF. The DNA of the CDR3 is TGCGCCAGCAGCATGACAGGGAACACTGAAGCTTTCTTT.